The 13 T cell receptor beta chains reported below all come from one sample, sequenced in a study of circulating and synovial CD4+ cells in juvenile arthritis. Data came from immunoSEQ multiplex PCR; TCRdb stores just in-frame clones and leaves some out. In the table there are 15,000 to 20,000 clones, more than 75% of which are singletons. Sequencing was done on a sample of CD4+ T cells from blood. These receptors all stem from a human donor with juvenile idiopathic arthritis.

The chain is built from TRBV2 and TRBJ2-3; 7 bases fit TRBD1. The CDR3 has 14 residues. Trimming at V came to 8 bases and at J to 1 base, leaving 6 bases not matched to a gene. The germline CDR1 and CDR2 sequences are SNHLY and FYNNEI. CDR3 nucleotides: TGTGCCAGCCTCCGGGACAGACGCACAGATACGCAGTATTTT. Amino acid sequence: CASLRDRRTDTQYF.

V usage is TRBV6-5 and J usage is TRBJ1-2, with D perhaps matching TRBD1 (5 bases). The V end was cut by 5 bases, the J end by 7 bases, with 17 bases between. The CDR3 has 14 amino acids. In germline, CDR1 is MNHEY, CDR2 SVGAGI. CDR3: CASSRQVQGGGYTF. The CDR3 DNA follows: TGTGCCAGCAGTCGCCAGGTTCAGGGCGGTGGCTACACCTTC.

The DNA for the CDR3 is TGTGCCTGGAGGCGGACTAGCGGGAGATACAATGAGCAGTTCTTC. Protein: CAWRRTSGRYNEQFF. The chain carries TRBV30 and TRBJ2-1, with TRBD2 matching over 13 bases. Germline assignment: CDR1 GTSNPN and CDR2 SVGIG (reference sequence). This CDR3 is built from 15 residues. J gave up 4 bases and V 3 bases, and 3 bases lay outside the gene matches.

V gene TRBV18 combines with J gene TRBJ1-1; D ambiguous. V was cut by 5 bases and J by 1 base, with 8 bases left in between. Germline values: CDR1 KGHSH, CDR2 LQKENI. There are 13 residues in the CDR3. The DNA for the CDR3 is TGTGCCAGCTCATACCACGGGAACACTGAAGCTTTCTTT. Translation gives CASSYHGNTEAFF.

The chain combines TRBV6-5 with TRBJ2-3, with D tentatively TRBD2 (6 bases). Germline V gene data show CDR1 as MNHEY and CDR2 as SVGAGI. The CDR3 is 15 amino acids. Trimming stripped 6 bases from V and 4 bases from J, with 17 bases between. The CDR3 loop reads CASRTTGVGADTQYF. Written as DNA, the CDR3 is TGTGCCAGCAGGACTACGGGGGTTGGGGCAGATACGCAGTATTTT.

The genes are TRBV27 and TRBJ1-4; D unclear. CDR3 length equals 14 residues. The V end was cut by 3 bases, the J end by 3 bases, with 8 bases between. Germline values: CDR1 MNHEY, CDR2 SMNVEV (reference sequence). The DNA for the CDR3 is TGTGCCAGCAGTTTCCAAACAGCTAATGAAAAACTGTTTTTT. Encoded protein: CASSFQTANEKLFF. Variable domain in full (rest from reference TRBV27 and TRBJ1-4): EAQVTQNPRYLITVTGKKLTVTCSQNMNHEYMSWYRQDPGLGLRQIYYSMNVEVTDKGDVPEGYKVSRKEKRNFPLILESPSPNQTSLYFCASSFQTANEKLFFGSGTQLSVL.

This clone was detected only once. This sequence joins TRBV5-1 and TRBJ2-5, with D possibly matching TRBD2 (7 bases). Germline CDR1 and CDR2: SGHRS and YFSETQ. This CDR3 is built from 14 residues. Trimming took 4 bases from V and 4 from J, leaving 14 bases between them. In DNA form, the CDR3 reads TGCGCCAGCAGCGCTCAGGGGAGGGGAGAGACCCAGTACTTC. It specifies CASSAQGRGETQYF.

The chain has TRBV6-6 and TRBJ2-1; tentatively, D is TRBD2 (6 bases). CDR3 length equals 11 residues. The V gene's germline CDR1 is MNHNY and CDR2 SVGAGI (reference sequence). V was pared by 7 bases and J by 12 bases, with 13 bases between. CDR3 residues: CASTWGVVQFF. CDR3 coding DNA: TGTGCCAGCACTTGGGGGGTGGTGCAGTTCTTC.

The J gene is TRBJ1-4, the V gene TRBV7-8; D gene unclear. The CDR3 runs to 15 residues. Germline CDR1 is SGHVS and CDR2 is FQNEAQ. V was shortened by 5 bases and J by 8 bases, with 18 bases between the two germline ends. The CDR3 DNA reads as TGTGCCAGCAGCCCGTGGCAGCGCCGTTGGGAAAAACTGTTTTTT. This sequence encodes CASSPWQRRWEKLFF.

This clone was seen only a few times. At one end the junction does not follow the germline gene, possibly because of a read error. At the DNA level, this CDR3 is encoded by other sequences in the same sample as well. The chain combines TRBV7-8 with TRBJ1-6, with unresolved D. The CDR3 is made up of 16 amino acids. Germline V lookup: CDR1 SGHVS, CDR2 FQNEAQ. This chain's CDR3 is CASRRDSGFYNSPLHF. The CDR3, as DNA: TGTGCCAGCAGGAGGGATAGCGGCTTCTATAATTCCCCCCTCCACTTT.

The chain joins TRBV11-2 to TRBJ2-7; maybe TRBD2 (6 bases). V lost 8 bases to trimming and J lost 0 bases, with 14 bases between them. Germline values: CDR1 SGHAT, CDR2 FQNNGV. This CDR3 region has 14 residues. CDR3 loop: CASDVGGGSYEQYF. CDR3 sequence (DNA): TGTGCCAGCGACGTCGGGGGAGGCTCCTACGAGCAGTACTTC.

The chain uses TRBV29-1 and TRBJ2-5; TRBD1 aligns across 11 bases. Germline CDR1 and CDR2: SQVTM and ANQGSEA. V lost 3 bases and J lost 5; bases outside the gene matches: 5. CDR3 length equals 14 residues. The CDR3 here is CSVDLGQGAETQYF. CDR3 coding DNA: TGCAGCGTTGACCTAGGACAGGGGGCCGAGACCCAGTACTTC.

The rearrangement joins TRBV5-1 to TRBJ1-4; possibly TRBD1 for D (5 bases). V lost 4 bases and J 4 bases, leaving 17 bases between the germline ends. The CDR3 is 16 residues long. Germline CDR1 reads SGHRS; CDR2 reads YFSETQ. This chain's CDR3 is CASSRQGGRINEKLFF. CDR3 sequence (DNA): TGCGCCAGCAGCAGGCAGGGAGGACGGATTAATGAAAAACTGTTTTTT.